Sequencing of this T cell receptor (beta chain) was carried out in a study of tumor-infiltrating lymphocytes in localized non-small cell lung cancer. Study information: Each patient gave resected tumor and non-adjacent uninvolved lung tissue.

The length of the CDR3 is 8 residues. CDR1 is SGDLS, CDR2 YYNGEE, per germline. In its sample, this clone ranks as medium-sized. Its specificity is unknown. Produced via immunoSEQ multiplex PCR; TCRdb's table is partial and in-frame only. The sample yields about 14,000 clones, approximately 74% seen once. General study points: Immunotypes IM1 and IM2 had similar TCR-derived T-cell fractions.

This chain links TRBV9 with TRBJ1-6; D uncertain. The TCR sequence derives from a human donor with non-small cell lung cancer. Sample: uninvolved lung tissue not adjacent to the tumor. The CDR3 DNA reads as TGTGCGGCCCGGCCCCTCCACTTT. It encodes CAARPLHF.